The next 23 T cell receptor beta chains were all read from a single sample in a study of siplizumab effects on memory and regulatory T cells. Using immunoSEQ multiplex PCR, the repertoire was profiled, and TCRdb retains in-frame clones only, with some absent. Found here are 85,000 or so clones, around 95% of them singletons; the top ten hold less than 20%. Sequencing input: CD8+ T cells sorted from blood. These receptors came from a human donor in good health.

This clone was picked up one time. The chain couples TRBV19 to TRBJ1-1; 9 nucleotides align to TRBD1. The CDR3 runs 14 residues. Trimming cost V 6 bases and J 1 base; bases outside gene matches: 3. CDR1 is LNHDA, CDR2 SQIVND, per germline (reference sequence). CDR3 DNA sequence: TGTGCCAGTAGATGGGACAGGGAGAACACTGAAGCTTTCTTT. This codes for CASRWDRENTEAFF.

The rearrangement uses TRBV4-1 and TRBJ2-7; 7 bases match TRBD1. CDR1 and CDR2 from the germline V gene are MGHRA and YSYEKL. This CDR3 region has 15 residues. The ends lost 1 base at V and 3 bases at J; junction bases unmatched: 6. The CDR3 is CASSQVGTDSYEQYF. CDR3 sequence (DNA): TGCGCCAGCAGCCAAGTGGGGACAGATAGCTACGAGCAGTACTTC.

V and J are TRBV14 and TRBJ2-1; 11 nucleotides match TRBD2. The ends lost 2 bases at V and 3 bases at J; junction bases unmatched: 0. The CDR3 loop spans 15 amino acids. Germline V gives CDR1 SGHDN, CDR2 FVKESK. CDR3 in DNA: TGTGCCAGCAGCCAAACTAGCGGGGGCTACAATGAGCAGTTCTTC. As protein: CASSQTSGGYNEQFF.

This sequence joins TRBV9 and TRBJ2-3, with D possibly TRBD2 on 6 matching bases. Trimming removed 3 bases from V and 0 bases from J, with 11 bases in between. The germline gives CDR1 SGDLS, CDR2 YYNGEE. This CDR3 has 15 amino acids. The CDR3 region is CASSAGGSSTDTQYF. DNA of the CDR3: TGTGCCAGCAGCGCCGGGGGTTCAAGCACAGATACGCAGTATTTT.

This clone was observed a single time. J is TRBJ2-5 and V is TRBV4-1; D possibly uses TRBD1 or TRBD2 (6 bases each). The CDR3 runs 15 residues. With 4 bases removed from V and 2 bases from J, the gap between germline ends came to 14 bases. Germline CDR1 is MGHRA and CDR2 is YSYEKL. CDR3 DNA sequence: TGCGCCAGCAGCCGAGGAGGAGGGGGGCAAGAGACCCAGTACTTC. Amino acids: CASSRGGGGQETQYF.

This clone appeared once. The chain uses TRBV7-9 and TRBJ2-5, with 7 bases lining up with TRBD2. This CDR3 comprises 15 residues. Germline-derived CDR1 and CDR2 are SEHNR and FQNEAQ (reference sequence). The V gene end was trimmed by 3 bases and the J gene end by 1 base; junction bases not matched to a gene: 5. CDR3 in amino acids: CASSLVIAGQETQYF. As DNA, the CDR3 is TGTGCCAGCAGCTTGGTTATAGCGGGCCAAGAGACCCAGTACTTC.

V and J are TRBV7-8 and TRBJ2-7; D is unresolved. CDR1 and CDR2 (germline): SGHVS, FQNEAQ. Trimming shortened V by 5 bases and J by 5 bases, and 16 bases separated the two germline ends. The CDR3 runs to 14 residues. CDR3 residues: CASSPTLWDNEQYF. CDR3 bases: TGTGCCAGCAGCCCGACGTTGTGGGATAACGAGCAGTACTTC.

This clone has only one observation. This rearrangement joins TRBV11-2 to TRBJ2-7, with a weak D call TRBD2 (5 bases). This CDR3 is 16 amino acids long. V lost 1 base and J lost 0, with 13 bases in between. Germline assignment: CDR1 SGHAT and CDR2 FQNNGV. In nucleotides, the CDR3 is TGTGCCAGCAGCTTAGGGACTCTTATTTACTCCTACGAGCAGTACTTC. Protein product: CASSLGTLIYSYEQYF. Variable domain in full (rest from reference TRBV11-2 and TRBJ2-7): EAGVAQSPRYKIIEKRQSVAFWCNPISGHATLYWYQQILGQGPKLLIQFQNNGVVDDSQLPKDRFSAERLKGVDSTLKIQPAKLEDSAVYLCASSLGTLIYSYEQYFGPGTRLTVT.

The chain uses TRBV4-1 and TRBJ2-3, with TRBD2 as a possible D gene (5 bases). V was shortened by 4 bases and J by 3 bases, with 14 bases between the two germline ends. Germline V gene sequence: CDR1 MGHRA, CDR2 YSYEKL. This CDR3 spans 15 amino acids. In nucleotides, the CDR3 is TGCGCCAGCAGCCGCACCCCCCCGGGGACAGATACGCAGTATTTT. Translated, it gives CASSRTPPGTDTQYF.

J is TRBJ2-5 and V is TRBV5-1, with D unclear. Trimming left V 4 bases short and J 4 bases short, with 8 bases between. Germline CDR1 and CDR2: SGHRS and YFSETQ. The CDR3 runs 12 residues. CDR3 sequence: CASSLTSETQYF. As DNA, the CDR3 is TGCGCCAGCAGCCTGACGTCAGAGACCCAGTACTTC.

This sequence joins TRBV5-4 and TRBJ2-1; perhaps TRBD2 as D (6 bases). The CDR3 has 14 amino acids. Trimming shortened V by 5 bases and J by 9 bases, and 18 bases separated the two germline ends. The germline V gene has CDR1 SGHNT and CDR2 YYREEE (reference sequence). The CDR3 bases are TGTGCCAGCAGGGGAGGAGGCCTAAGCGGTGAGCAGTTCTTC. It encodes CASRGGGLSGEQFF.

This chain joins TRBV5-6 and TRBJ2-7, with TRBD1 identical over 7 bases. Germline V lookup: CDR1 SGHDT, CDR2 YYEEEE. The CDR3 spans 17 residues. V shed 0 bases and J 6 bases; nucleotides not matched to a gene: 15. CDR3 coding DNA: TGTGCCAGCAGCTTGGGGGACAGTCCGCTTTGGTACGGCGAGCAGTACTTC. It codes for CASSLGDSPLWYGEQYF.

This rearrangement joins TRBV9 to TRBJ2-3; 14 nucleotides align to TRBD2. Trimming took 0 bases from V and 4 from J; bases not matched to a gene: 10. This CDR3 has 19 residues. The germline CDR1 and CDR2 sequences are SGDLS and YYNGEE. CDR3 nucleotides: TGTGCCAGCAGCGTAGAACCCGGGACTAGCGGGAGTAACTCAGATACGCAGTATTTT. Amino acids: CASSVEPGTSGSNSDTQYF.

Points on this clone: This could be a read error, since a much larger clone is one nucleotide away. The chain joins TRBV7-9 to TRBJ2-7; 8 bases agree with TRBD1. The CDR3 covers 13 residues. V lost 5 bases, J lost 1 base, and 1 base stayed unmatched. Germline lookup yields CDR1 SEHNR and CDR2 FQNEAQ (reference sequence). The CDR3, as DNA: TGTGCCAGCAGCCGGGACAGGTCCTACGAGCAGTACTTC. Translation gives CASSRDRSYEQYF.

This rearrangement joins TRBV30 to TRBJ2-1; D may be TRBD2 (7 bases). CDR1 and CDR2 (germline): GTSNPN, SVGIG (reference sequence). There are 13 residues in the CDR3. V lost 4 bases, J lost 8 bases, and 15 bases lay in between. CDR3 sequence: CAWKGGGPYEQFF. The CDR3 DNA reads as TGTGCCTGGAAGGGGGGAGGGCCCTATGAGCAGTTCTTC.

The chain couples TRBV16 to TRBJ2-7, with TRBD1 identical over 12 bases. J was trimmed by 5 bases and V by 4 bases; bases with no gene match: 3. The CDR3 covers 14 residues. CDR1 is KGHSY and CDR2 is FQNENV in the germline V gene. The CDR3 loop is CASSRDRGPDEQYF. CDR3 coding DNA: TGTGCCAGCAGCCGGGACAGGGGGCCCGACGAGCAGTACTTC.

V usage is TRBV4-1 and J usage is TRBJ2-1; 8 bases fit TRBD1. Trimming removed 2 bases from V and 8 bases from J; junction bases left unmatched: 14. Per the germline V gene, CDR1 is MGHRA and CDR2 is YSYEKL. The CDR3 is made up of 17 amino acids. CDR3 nucleotide sequence: TGCGCCAGCAGCCAACCACTGACAGGGGATGCCGGTGATGAGCAGTTCTTC. It translates to CASSQPLTGDAGDEQFF.

Only one count was recorded for this clone. The chain uses TRBV7-6 and TRBJ2-7; TRBD1 matches 8 bases. CDR1 is SGHVS and CDR2 is FNYEAQ in the germline V gene. V trimming: 4 bases; J trimming: 6 bases; junction bases outside the gene matches: 23. This CDR3 has 19 amino acids. The CDR3 loop reads CASSSARQGMGGLRPEQYF. The DNA for the CDR3 is TGTGCCAGCAGCTCTGCGCGACAGGGGATGGGCGGCCTCCGGCCCGAGCAGTACTTC.

The rearrangement uses TRBV27 and TRBJ2-2; D call uncertain. V lost 1 base, J lost 3 bases, and 0 bases lay in between. The CDR3 is 12 amino acids. Germline CDR1 and CDR2: MNHEY and SMNVEV (reference sequence). As DNA, the CDR3 is TGTGCCAGCAGTTTATACACCGGGGAGCTGTTTTTT. It specifies CASSLYTGELFF.

The chain employs TRBV7-2 and TRBJ2-7, with 9 nucleotides matching TRBD2. The junction had 13 bases not matched to a gene; V was cut back by 6 bases and J by 1 base. Looked up from germline, CDR1 is SGHTA and CDR2 is FQGNSA. The CDR3 consists of 17 residues. The CDR3 coding sequence is TGTGCCAGCAGAAAATGGGCCCTAGCGGGGACTTCCTACGAGCAGTACTTC. Translated: CASRKWALAGTSYEQYF.

This chain links TRBV6-6 with TRBJ2-3, with TRBD1 identical over 7 bases. Looked up from germline, CDR1 is MNHNY and CDR2 is SVGAGI (reference sequence). CDR3 length: 15 amino acids. With 6 bases clipped from V and 4 bases from J, the junction kept 10 bases outside the gene matches. The CDR3 DNA sequence: TGTGCCAGCAGGCCGACAGGGAGCCTGGCAGATACGCAGTATTTT. It is translated as CASRPTGSLADTQYF.

The chain couples TRBV7-9 to TRBJ2-2, with TRBD1 matching 11 bases. The germline V gene has CDR1 SEHNR and CDR2 FQNEAQ (reference sequence). This CDR3 comprises 15 residues. Trimming cost V 5 bases and J 5 bases; bases outside gene matches: 4. DNA of the CDR3: TGTGCCAGCAGCCCCGGGACAGGGGGTACCGGGGAGCTGTTTTTT. As protein: CASSPGTGGTGELFF.

This chain's CDR3 is CASSPDGTNYGYTF. CDR3 nucleotides: TGCGCCAGCAGCCCGGACGGGACGAACTATGGCTACACCTTC. This sequence joins TRBV4-1 and TRBJ1-2; D may be TRBD1 (5 bases). The germline V gene has CDR1 MGHRA and CDR2 YSYEKL. V lost 4 bases and J lost 2, with 11 bases in between. CDR3 length equals 14 residues.